These 26 T cell receptor beta chains were sequenced from one sample in a study of tumor-infiltrating lymphocytes in localized non-small cell lung cancer. Libraries were prepared by immunoSEQ multiplex PCR; TCRdb keeps only in-frame clonotypes and omits some of them. In the table there are approximately 9,700 clones, 65% to 80% of which are singletons. The sequenced sample consisted of uninvolved lung tissue not adjacent to the tumor. The receptors originated from a human donor with non-small cell lung cancer.

V is TRBV5-6 and J is TRBJ1-2; D ambiguous. V dropped 4 bases and J dropped 3 bases, with 13 bases sitting between them. Germline CDR1 SGHDT, CDR2 YYEEEE. The CDR3 runs to 14 residues. Here the CDR3 reads CASSPQREDYGYTF. The DNA of the CDR3 is TGTGCCAGCAGCCCCCAACGCGAGGACTATGGCTACACCTTC.

CDR3 amino acids: CASSPSGVLYEQYF. The CDR3 coding sequence is TGTGCCAGCAGCCCATCCGGGGTCCTCTACGAGCAGTACTTC. The chain combines TRBV7-6 with TRBJ2-7; tentatively, D is TRBD2 (5 bases). This CDR3 is 14 amino acids long. Germline V CDR1 and CDR2: SGHVS, FNYEAQ. Trimming stripped 5 bases from V and 3 bases from J, with 14 bases between.

The chain couples TRBV29-1 to TRBJ2-1; 8 bases fit TRBD1. The CDR3 has 14 residues. The ends lost 1 base at V and 9 bases at J; junction bases unmatched: 8. Germline values: CDR1 SQVTM, CDR2 ANQGSEA. The CDR3 DNA reads TGCAGCGTTGAAGGGCAGGGGGCGACAGGTGAGCAGTTCTTC. Its translation: CSVEGQGATGEQFF.

The V call is TRBV27, the J call TRBJ2-7; 8 bases agree with TRBD1. CDR3 length: 13 amino acids. The junction had 4 bases not matched to a gene; V was cut back by 3 bases and J by 6 bases. From germline, CDR1 is MNHEY and CDR2 SMNVEV (reference sequence). This CDR3 reads CASSFAGGFEQYF. CDR3 coding DNA: TGTGCCAGCAGTTTCGCAGGGGGCTTCGAGCAGTACTTC.

The chain carries TRBV4-3 and TRBJ1-1; perhaps TRBD1 as D (6 bases). V lost 5 bases to trimming and J lost 1 base, with 11 bases between them. The CDR3 is 14 amino acids. The germline V gene has CDR1 LGHNA and CDR2 YSLEER. CDR3 bases: TGCGCCAGCAGCGGACAGATCGGGAACACTGAAGCTTTCTTT. As protein: CASSGQIGNTEAFF.

As DNA, the CDR3 is TGTGCCAGCGGGGGAACCGTGTTGGGACAAGAGACCCAGTACTTC. It encodes CASGGTVLGQETQYF. The chain links TRBV27 to TRBJ2-5; tentatively, D is TRBD1 or TRBD2 (5 bases each). The CDR3 covers 15 residues. Germline lookup yields CDR1 MNHEY and CDR2 SMNVEV (reference sequence). Trimming removed 8 bases from V and 2 bases from J, with 18 bases in between.

V is TRBV6-5 and J is TRBJ2-2; the D gene could be TRBD1 or TRBD2 (5 bases each). Between the trimmed V and J ends, which lost 8 bases and 7 bases, there was a span of 11 bases. CDR3 length equals 12 residues. CDR1 is MNHEY and CDR2 is SVGAGI in the germline V gene. The CDR3 here is CASGARGGELFF. CDR3 nucleotide sequence: TGTGCCAGCGGGGCTCGGGGCGGGGAGCTGTTTTTT.

This chain uses TRBV7-9 with TRBJ2-7; D remains ambiguous. The CDR3 is 13 amino acids. Germline V gene sequence: CDR1 SEHNR, CDR2 FQNEAQ (reference sequence). The V gene lost 1 base and the J gene lost 6 bases, with 10 bases spanning the gap. CDR3 in DNA: TGTGCCAGCAGCTTAGATGTCCTCGGCGAGCAGTACTTC. Translation gives CASSLDVLGEQYF.

The V and J genes are TRBV7-6 and TRBJ1-4; no clear D. The CDR3 runs to 13 residues. The germline gives CDR1 SGHVS, CDR2 FNYEAQ. Trimming cost V 0 bases and J 4 bases, with 3 bases left between them. This CDR3 reads CASSLALNEKLFF. CDR3 in DNA: TGTGCCAGCAGCTTAGCCCTTAATGAAAAACTGTTTTTT.

CDR3 sequence (DNA): TGTGCCAGTACGGGTTGGCAGGGAGAGACCCAGTACTTC. This sequence encodes CASTGWQGETQYF. The chain uses TRBV19 and TRBJ2-5; tentative D call: TRBD1 (5 bases). The CDR3 is 13 residues long. The germline V gene encodes CDR1 LNHDA and CDR2 SQIVND (reference sequence). V was pared by 7 bases and J by 4 bases, with 13 bases between.

The chain employs TRBV13 and TRBJ2-7, with a possible D match to TRBD2 (6 bases). The V end lost 2 bases, the J end lost 3 bases, and 14 bases lay between the germline ends. CDR1 is PRHDT and CDR2 is FYEKMQ in the germline V gene (reference sequence). CDR3 size: 15 residues. The CDR3 loop is CASSLHIEGGYEQYF. The CDR3 DNA reads TGTGCCAGCAGCTTACACATAGAGGGAGGCTACGAGCAGTACTTC. The full variable domain, rest sourced from reference TRBV13 and TRBJ2-7, is AAGVIQSPRHLIKEKRETATLKCYPIPRHDTVYWYQQGPGQDPQFLISFYEKMQSDKGSIPDRFSAQQFSDYHSELNMSSLELGDSALYFCASSLHIEGGYEQYFGPGTRLTVT.

This clone qualifies as medium-sized. The CDR3, as DNA: TGTGCCAGCAGTTTCGGGGTAACCAACTATGGCTACACCTTC. Translation: CASSFGVTNYGYTF. The chain uses TRBV28 and TRBJ1-2; D is unresolved. Germline assignment: CDR1 MDHEN and CDR2 SYDVKM. Trimming shortened V by 3 bases and J by 2 bases, and 10 bases separated the two germline ends. The CDR3 is 14 amino acids.

This clone was picked up a small number of times. The chain recombines TRBV4-3 with TRBJ2-5; no firm D call. Trimming shortened V by 3 bases and J by 0 bases, and 2 bases separated the two germline ends. CDR1 and CDR2 (germline): LGHNA, YSLEER. CDR3 length: 12 residues. The CDR3 here is CASSQDQETQYF. The DNA of the CDR3 is TGCGCCAGCAGCCAGGACCAAGAGACCCAGTACTTC.

The V and J genes are TRBV5-1 and TRBJ1-1, with D perhaps matching TRBD1 (5 bases). The CDR3 is 14 amino acids. V was pared by 1 base and J by 5 bases, with 12 bases between. Germline V gene lookup returns CDR1 SGHRS and CDR2 YFSETQ. In DNA form, the CDR3 reads TGCGCCAGCAGCTTGCGGACGGGGGGGACTGAAGCTTTCTTT. As protein: CASSLRTGGTEAFF.

This clone was seen only a few times. This chain uses TRBV11-2 with TRBJ2-7; 8 nucleotides line up with TRBD1. CDR1 is SGHAT, CDR2 FQNNGV, per germline. V was clipped by 5 bases and J by 2 bases; unmatched bases: 2. The CDR3 spans 13 residues. Here the CDR3 DNA reads TGTGCCAGCAGCGACAGGGGAGCCTACGAGCAGTACTTC. Translation gives CASSDRGAYEQYF.

J is TRBJ1-5 and V is TRBV5-6; D uncertain. Trimming stripped 1 base from V and 10 bases from J, with 15 bases between. CDR1 is SGHDT, CDR2 YYEEEE, per germline. The CDR3 loop spans 14 amino acids. DNA for the CDR3: TGTGCCAGCAGCTTGAGGGCAGGCAAACCTCCCCAGCATTTT. The encoded protein is CASSLRAGKPPQHF.

This clone was detected only a few times. V gene TRBV10-3 combines with J gene TRBJ1-2, with D possibly TRBD1 on 5 matching bases. The germline V gene encodes CDR1 ENHRY and CDR2 SYGVKD. V was clipped by 7 bases and J by 4 bases, with 7 bases between them. This CDR3 is built from 11 residues. This chain's CDR3 is CAINGGYGYTF. The CDR3 DNA follows: TGTGCCATCAACGGGGGCTATGGCTACACCTTC.

This chain uses TRBV2 with TRBJ2-7, with TRBD2 as a possible D gene (5 bases). There are 13 residues in the CDR3. CDR1 is SNHLY and CDR2 is FYNNEI in the germline V gene. V was clipped by 3 bases and J by 3 bases, with 9 bases between them. The CDR3: CASSEEVSYEQYF. CDR3 sequence (DNA): TGTGCCAGCAGTGAGGAGGTTAGCTACGAGCAGTACTTC.

The chain joins TRBV4-3 to TRBJ1-6; 9 nucleotides match TRBD1. This CDR3 has 15 amino acids. V lost 4 bases, J lost 7 bases, and 5 bases stayed unmatched. Looked up from germline, CDR1 is LGHNA and CDR2 is YSLEER. CDR3 nucleotides: TGCGCCAGCAGCCGAGTGGGACAGGGAAATTCACCCCTCCACTTT. This codes for CASSRVGQGNSPLHF.

The V gene is TRBV29-1, the J gene TRBJ2-5; the D gene is possibly TRBD2 (6 bases). V was trimmed by 4 bases and J by 7 bases, leaving 16 bases between them. CDR1 and CDR2 (germline): SQVTM, ANQGSEA. This CDR3 comprises 13 residues. The CDR3 bases are TGCAGCGTTGTATCGGGGGATGGGGTGACCCAGTACTTC. Its protein product is CSVVSGDGVTQYF.

V and J are TRBV5-8 and TRBJ1-3; TRBD1 matches at 7 bases. After removal of 3 bases from V and 0 bases from J, the junction contained 6 bases not matched to a gene. The CDR3 has 16 residues. Per germline, CDR1 SGHTS and CDR2 YDEGEE. The CDR3 protein is CASSWPTGFSGNTIYF. The CDR3 DNA reads as TGTGCCAGCAGCTGGCCGACAGGGTTCTCTGGAAACACCATATATTTT.

The chain uses TRBV2 and TRBJ1-2; a weak D match, TRBD1 (5 bases). The germline V and J ends were trimmed by 4 bases and 5 bases, with 11 bases remaining between them. CDR1 and CDR2 from the germline V gene are SNHLY and FYNNEI. The CDR3 totals 13 residues. CDR3 loop: CASSGQGVYGYTF. The CDR3 nucleotides are TGTGCCAGCAGTGGGCAGGGTGTTTATGGCTACACCTTC.

CDR3 sequence reads: CASCLEGSGYTF. The CDR3, as DNA: TGTGCCAGCTGCTTAGAGGGGTCTGGCTACACCTTC. V is TRBV2 and J is TRBJ1-2; a weak D match, TRBD1 (5 bases). Trimming removed 8 bases from V and 7 bases from J, with 14 bases in between. The V gene's germline CDR1 is SNHLY and CDR2 FYNNEI. This CDR3 is built from 12 residues.

V gene TRBV9 combines with J gene TRBJ2-2; 16 nucleotides match TRBD2. V lost 4 bases and J lost 5; bases outside the gene matches: 14. Germline V CDR1 and CDR2: SGDLS, YYNGEE. The CDR3 consists of 20 residues. CDR3 DNA sequence: TGTGCCAGCAGCCCCGGCTCGGGACTAGCGGGAGGGCCAGGTACCGGGGAGCTGTTTTTT. This encodes CASSPGSGLAGGPGTGELFF.

The chain recombines TRBV20-1 with TRBJ2-4, with D hard to call. Trimming pared 4 bases from V and 4 bases from J, leaving 5 bases between. The germline V gene has CDR1 DFQATT and CDR2 SNEGSKA (reference sequence). This CDR3 comprises 11 residues. The CDR3 DNA reads TGCAGTGCTACTGGAAAAAACATTCAGTACTTC. Amino acids: CSATGKNIQYF.

This CDR3 reads CASSLGISGNTIYF. CDR3 in DNA: TGTGCCAGCAGTTTGGGCATCTCTGGAAACACCATATATTTT. V usage is TRBV28 and J usage is TRBJ1-3, with D uncertain. V shed 3 bases and J shed 0 bases, with 6 bases lying between them. This CDR3 region has 14 residues. Germline CDR1 MDHEN, CDR2 SYDVKM.